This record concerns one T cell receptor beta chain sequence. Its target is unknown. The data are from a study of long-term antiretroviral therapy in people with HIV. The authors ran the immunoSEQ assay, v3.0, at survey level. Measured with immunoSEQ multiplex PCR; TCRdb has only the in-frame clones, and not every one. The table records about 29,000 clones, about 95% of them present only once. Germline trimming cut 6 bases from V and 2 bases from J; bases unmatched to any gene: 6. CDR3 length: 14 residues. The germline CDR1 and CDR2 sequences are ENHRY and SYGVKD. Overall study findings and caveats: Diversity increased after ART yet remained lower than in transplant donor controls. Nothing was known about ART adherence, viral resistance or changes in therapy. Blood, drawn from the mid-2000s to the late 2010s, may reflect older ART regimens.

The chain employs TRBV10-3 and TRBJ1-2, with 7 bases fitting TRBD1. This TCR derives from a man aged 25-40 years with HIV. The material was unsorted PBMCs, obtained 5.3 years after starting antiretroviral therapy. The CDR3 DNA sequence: TGTGCCATCAGCCCCGGGACAGTAAACTATGGCTACACCTTC. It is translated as CAISPGTVNYGYTF.